This TCR beta chain was recorded in a study of T cell responses to AZD1222 COVID-19 vaccine. Background on the study: Second-dose recipients at about 4 or about 12 weeks were treated as one pooled group. Whole-study findings and limits: Most donors were white British, females outnumbered males, and clonal diversity was possibly underestimated. Repertoire samples came only from after the peak T cell response.

A note on this clone: The antigen remains undetermined.

Germline lookup yields CDR1 MNHNS and CDR2 SASEGT. This CDR3 region has 15 residues. Trimming took off 2 bases at V and 5 bases at J, with 16 bases between the two ends. Clones were sequenced by immunoSEQ multiplex PCR, and TCRdb holds only the in-frame ones, with some missing. The sample has 200,000 or so clones, almost 95% seen once. This clonotype was obtained from an adult in good health. The specimen was peripheral blood, collected on day 0 of AZD1222 vaccination. The V and J genes are TRBV6-1 and TRBJ2-7; the D call may be TRBD1 or TRBD2 (5 bases each). CDR3 nucleotide sequence: TGTGCCAGCAGTGAATTGACCGCAGGGACGCACGAGCAGTACTTC. Translated, it gives CASSELTAGTHEQYF.